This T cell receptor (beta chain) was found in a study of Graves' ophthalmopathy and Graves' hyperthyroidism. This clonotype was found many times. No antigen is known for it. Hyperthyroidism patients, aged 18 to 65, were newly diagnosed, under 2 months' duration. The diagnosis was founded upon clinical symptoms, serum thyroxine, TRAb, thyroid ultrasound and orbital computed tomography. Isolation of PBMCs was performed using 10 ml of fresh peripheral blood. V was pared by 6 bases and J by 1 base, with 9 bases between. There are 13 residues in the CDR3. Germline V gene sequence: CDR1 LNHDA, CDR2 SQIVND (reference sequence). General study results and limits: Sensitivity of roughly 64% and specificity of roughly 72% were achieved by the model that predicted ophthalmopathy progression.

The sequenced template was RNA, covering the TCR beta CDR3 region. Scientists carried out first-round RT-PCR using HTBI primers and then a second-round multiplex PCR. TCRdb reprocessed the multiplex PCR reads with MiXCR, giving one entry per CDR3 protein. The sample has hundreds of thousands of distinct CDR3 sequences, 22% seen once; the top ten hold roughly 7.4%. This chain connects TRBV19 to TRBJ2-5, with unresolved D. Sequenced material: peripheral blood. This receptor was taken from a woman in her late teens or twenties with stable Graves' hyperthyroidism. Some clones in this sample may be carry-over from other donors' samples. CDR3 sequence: CASRGSLQETQYF. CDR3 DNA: TGTGCCAGTAGGGGGTCCCTCCAAGAGACCCAGTACTTC.